This T cell receptor (beta chain) is from a study of beta chain features in type 1 diabetes. The study reverse transcribed the entire isolated RNA, so it sequenced expressed TCRB transcripts. Clones were read by immunoSEQ multiplex PCR, and TCRdb kept only the in-frame ones, dropping some. The data show 300,000 to 350,000 clones, around 8.5% seen once. On this clone itself: The target antigen is unknown.

Purity (above 98%) was reached by all sorted populations. Study outcomes and limitations: Insertion counts at VDJ junctions were lower in type 1 diabetes patients, who also showed more deletions there. Significant though moderate, a shortening of TCRB CDR3s appeared in all four CD4+ subsets of Type 1 diabetes patients. TCRB repertoires of naive, central memory and Treg cells appeared more similar among patients than among healthy donors.

Trimming left V 0 bases short and J 0 bases short, with 13 bases between. CDR1 SGDLS and CDR2 YYNGEE come from the germline V gene. The CDR3 is made up of 18 amino acids. This TCR was sampled from a man in his thirties or forties with type 1 diabetes. This chain connects TRBV9 to TRBJ1-6; D is unclear. Input material: central memory CD4+ T cells from blood. CDR3 DNA: TGTGCCAGCAGCGTAGGGGGTGCTGGGAGCTCCTATAATTCACCCCTCCACTTT. This translates into CASSVGGAGSSYNSPLHF. The full variable domain, with the rest looked up from reference TRBV9 and TRBJ1-6, is DSGVTQTPKHLITATGQRVTLRCSPRSGDLSVYWYQQSLDQGLQFLIQYYNGEERAKGNILERFSAQQFPDLHSELNLSSLELGDSALYFCASSVGGAGSSYNSPLHFGNGTRLTVT.